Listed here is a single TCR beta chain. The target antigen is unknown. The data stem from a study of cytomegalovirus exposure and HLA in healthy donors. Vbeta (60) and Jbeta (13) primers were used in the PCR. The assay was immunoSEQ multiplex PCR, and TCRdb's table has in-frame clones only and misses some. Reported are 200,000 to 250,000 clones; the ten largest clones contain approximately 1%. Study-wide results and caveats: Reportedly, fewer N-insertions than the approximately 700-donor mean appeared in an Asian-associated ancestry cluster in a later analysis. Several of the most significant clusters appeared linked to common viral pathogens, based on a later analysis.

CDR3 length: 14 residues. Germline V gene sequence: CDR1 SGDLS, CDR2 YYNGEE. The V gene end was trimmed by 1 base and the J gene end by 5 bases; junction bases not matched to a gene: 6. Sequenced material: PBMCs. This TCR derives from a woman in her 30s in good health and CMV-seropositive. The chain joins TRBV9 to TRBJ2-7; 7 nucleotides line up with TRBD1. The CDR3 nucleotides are TGTGCCAGCAGCGTACGACAGGGTGGCAACGAGCAGTACTTC. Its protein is CASSVRQGGNEQYF. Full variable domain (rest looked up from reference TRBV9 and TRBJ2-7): DSGVTQTPKHLITATGQRVTLRCSPRSGDLSVYWYQQSLDQGLQFLIQYYNGEERAKGNILERFSAQQFPDLHSELNLSSLELGDSALYFCASSVRQGGNEQYFGPGTRLTVT.